This T cell receptor beta chain was recovered during a study of early T cells in non-severe SARS-CoV-2 infection. For the study at large: Unsorted whole-blood RNA was sequenced in bulk, leaving chains unpaired. Whole-study results and caveats: VDJdb-based annotation leaned toward anti-spike CD8 responses and missed private and CD4 specificities.

Unique molecular identifiers were affixed to single, distinct cDNA molecules. A single record per CDR3 protein comes from TCRdb applying MiXCR to the 5' RACE reads. The data hold under 70,000 distinct CDR3 sequences, with about 13% observed a single time. This CDR3 is 15 amino acids long. Germline CDR1 is MNHEY and CDR2 is SMNVEV (reference sequence). This clonotype was counted only a few times. Its antigen is still unknown. The germline gene is not matched at one end of the junction; a read error may be the cause. The rearrangement uses TRBV27 and TRBJ1-2; 11 nucleotides agree with TRBD1. Material for sequencing was whole blood. This sequence originates from an adult who was a healthcare worker with PCR-confirmed SARS-CoV-2 infection or an uninfected control (not recorded which). For the CDR3, the DNA is TGTGCCAGCGGTTTATCGAGGACAGGGGGCAGTGGCTACACCTTC. It is translated as CASGLSRTGGSGYTF.